The clone carrying this T cell receptor (beta chain) was seen a handful of times. The target antigen is unknown. Germline CDR1 and CDR2: SNHLY and FYNNEI. The CDR3 has 12 residues. Trimming shortened V by 7 bases and J by 5 bases, and 10 bases separated the two germline ends. These data belong to a study of T cells after yellow fever vaccination. Study-wide findings and caveats: In post-booster samples, most primary-vaccination clones reappeared (under 98% CD4, 88% CD8). Weaker, the secondary response peaked sooner, at day 5 versus 15. It was a small share of clonotypes that appeared in both CD4 and CD8 compartments.

Using its own MiXCR run on the 5' RACE reads, TCRdb lists one record per CDR3 protein. In the table there are some 220,000 distinct CDR3 sequences, approximately 3% of which are singletons. The TCR originated in a man between 18 and 29 years old who received the YFV17D yellow fever vaccine. The rearrangement links TRBV2 to TRBJ2-3; no firm D call. The sample in question was CD4+ T cells sorted from PBMCs, obtained 10 days after the yellow fever booster vaccination. CDR3 bases: TGTGCCAGCACCCCGACGGGAGATACGCAGTATTTT. This codes for CASTPTGDTQYF.